This T cell receptor (beta chain) stems from a study of shared clonotypes between healthy human individuals. There are 14 residues in the CDR3. Looked up from germline, CDR1 is ENHRY and CDR2 is SYGVKD. After removal of 5 bases from V and 0 bases from J, the junction contained 0 bases not matched to a gene. On this clone itself: The antigen is undetermined.

DNA at about 0.2 ug, roughly 30,000 T cell genomes, went into sorted-subset replicate PCRs. Study processing details: ImmunoSEQ output held junction-only sequences without quality scores, so filtering differed. TCRdb keeps only in-frame clones here, not all; method: immunoSEQ multiplex PCR. V and J calls and clone size are as listed in that table; D and trimming were resolved from the DNA. This table has about 330,000 clones, around two thirds appearing once. Study-level points and caveats: Memory subsets had estimated richness that was generally smaller than that of naive subsets. The study drew on few donors, limiting represented genetic and exposure-history diversity.

Sequencing used memory CD4+ T cells sorted from blood. Subset denoted: CD45RA-negative fraction. This sequence originates from a man aged 25 to 45 in good health. The chain combines TRBV10-3 with TRBJ2-1; 8 positions agree with TRBD2. For the CDR3, the DNA is TGTGCCATCAGTAGCGGGAGCTCCTACAATGAGCAGTTCTTC. Translating it yields CAISSGSSYNEQFF.